This TCR beta chain is drawn from a study of chemoradiotherapy in HPV16-positive cancers. TCRdb's copy holds only in-frame clones and misses some; the assay was immunoSEQ multiplex PCR. This table holds about 21,000 clones, approximately 83% found once. This CDR3 is built from 11 residues. The germline V gene encodes CDR1 GTSNPN and CDR2 SVGIG (reference sequence). Trimming took 3 bases from V and 10 from J, leaving 10 bases between them. Samples were taken several times over chemoradiotherapy. Whole-study results and caveats: Only a couple of HPV16-positive patients supplied the functional HPV-specificity definition. For HPV16-positive patients, expanding HPV-responsive T cells associated with longer recurrence-free survival. Non-HPV-specific T cells did not expand in tumors during treatment, whereas candidate HPV-specific clones and E7-related motifs did.

Details on this clone: Antigen unknown.

The sequencing here drew on blood, taken from a patient who underwent chemoradiotherapy. The V gene is TRBV30, the J gene TRBJ2-1; maybe TRBD1 (6 bases). The sequence came from a human donor with HPV-associated anogenital cancer. The CDR3 sequence is CAWRKRGEQFF. The CDR3 coding sequence is TGTGCCTGGAGAAAGAGGGGGGAGCAGTTCTTC.